The TCR beta chain described here comes from a study of human T cells and chemical hapten exposure. TCRdb re-called the RACE reads with MiXCR, one entry per CDR3 protein. Here the sample spans more than 100,000 distinct CDR3 sequences, about 11% being singletons. Time point of the sample: patch test 3, about 24 weeks after DPC sensitization. Treatment: therapeutic diphenylcyclopropenone sensitization with weekly scalp DPC. V was clipped by 0 bases and J by 2 bases, with 14 bases between them. Germline V gives CDR1 SGDLS, CDR2 YYNGEE. This CDR3 spans 16 amino acids. This clonotype was picked up a small number of times.

The sample in question was whole blood, obtained in connection with sensitization to the hapten diphenylcyclopropenone (DPC). The clonotype originates from a woman aged 45-59 years with alopecia areata. Some clones in this sample may be carry-over from other donors' samples. The V gene is TRBV9, the J gene TRBJ2-5; D is perhaps TRBD2 (6 bases). CDR3 in DNA: TGTGCCAGCAGCGTAGGAGGGCGGACTATACAAGAGACCCAGTACTTC. This codes for CASSVGGRTIQETQYF.